The clone carrying this T cell receptor beta chain was observed a single time. From germline, CDR1 is SGHNT and CDR2 YYREEE (reference sequence). This CDR3 has 11 amino acids. The V and J ends lost 4 bases and 8 bases respectively, with 7 bases between them. These data belong to a study of blood T cell dynamics during melanoma immunotherapy. Time point denoted: week 3, after first cycle of checkpoint inhibitor. Measured with immunoSEQ multiplex PCR; TCRdb has only the in-frame clones, and not every one. The sample records almost 15,000 clones, around 90% being singletons. The sequences come from blood, collected from a patient treated with checkpoint blockade. This TCR was recovered from a human donor with melanoma. The chain links TRBV5-4 to TRBJ2-1; the D is unclear. The CDR3 sequence is CASSQYHEQFF. In DNA form, the CDR3 reads TGTGCCAGCAGCCAATACCATGAGCAGTTCTTC.